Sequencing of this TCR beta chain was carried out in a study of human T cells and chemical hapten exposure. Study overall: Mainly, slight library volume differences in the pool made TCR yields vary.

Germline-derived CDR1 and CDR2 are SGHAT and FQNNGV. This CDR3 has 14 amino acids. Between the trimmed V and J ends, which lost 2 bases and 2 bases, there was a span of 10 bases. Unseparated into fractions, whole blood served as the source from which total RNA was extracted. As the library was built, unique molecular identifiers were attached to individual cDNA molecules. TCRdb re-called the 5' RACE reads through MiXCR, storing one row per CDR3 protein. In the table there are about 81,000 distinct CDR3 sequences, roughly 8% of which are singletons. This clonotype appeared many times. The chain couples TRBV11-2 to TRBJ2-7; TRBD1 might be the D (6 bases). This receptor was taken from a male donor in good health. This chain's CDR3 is CASSLNRAAYEQYF. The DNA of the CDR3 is TGTGCCAGCAGCTTAAACAGGGCTGCCTACGAGCAGTACTTC. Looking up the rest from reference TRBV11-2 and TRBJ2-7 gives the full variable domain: EAGVAQSPRYKIIEKRQSVAFWCNPISGHATLYWYQQILGQGPKLLIQFQNNGVVDDSQLPKDRFSAERLKGVDSTLKIQPAKLEDSAVYLCASSLNRAAYEQYFGPGTRLTVT.